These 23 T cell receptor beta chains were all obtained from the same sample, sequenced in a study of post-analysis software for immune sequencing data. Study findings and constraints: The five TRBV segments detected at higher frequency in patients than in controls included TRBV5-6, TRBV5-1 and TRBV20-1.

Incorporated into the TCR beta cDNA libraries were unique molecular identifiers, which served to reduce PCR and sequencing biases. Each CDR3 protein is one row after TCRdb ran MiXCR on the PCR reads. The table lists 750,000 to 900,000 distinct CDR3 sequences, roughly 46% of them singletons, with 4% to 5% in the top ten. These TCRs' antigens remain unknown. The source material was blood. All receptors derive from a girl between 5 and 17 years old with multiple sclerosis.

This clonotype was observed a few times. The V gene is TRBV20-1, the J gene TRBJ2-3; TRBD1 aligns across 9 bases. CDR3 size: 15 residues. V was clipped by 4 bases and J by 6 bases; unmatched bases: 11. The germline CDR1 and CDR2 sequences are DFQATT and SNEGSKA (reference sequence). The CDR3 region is CSAILPGQGSDTQYF. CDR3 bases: TGCAGTGCTATACTCCCGGGACAGGGTTCGGATACGCAGTATTTT.

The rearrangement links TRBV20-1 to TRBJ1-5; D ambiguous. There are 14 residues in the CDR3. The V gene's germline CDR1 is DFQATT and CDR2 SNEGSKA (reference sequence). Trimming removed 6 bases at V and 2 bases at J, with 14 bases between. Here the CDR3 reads CSARTDSGNQPQHF. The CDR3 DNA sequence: TGCAGTGCCCGGACGGATAGTGGCAATCAGCCCCAGCATTTT.

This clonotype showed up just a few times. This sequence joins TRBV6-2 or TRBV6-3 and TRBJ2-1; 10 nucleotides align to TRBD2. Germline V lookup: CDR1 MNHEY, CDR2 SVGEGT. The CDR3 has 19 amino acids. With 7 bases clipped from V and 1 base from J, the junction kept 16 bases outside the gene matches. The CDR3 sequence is CASTEIPGLARASYNEQFF. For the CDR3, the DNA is TGTGCCAGCACCGAGATTCCGGGACTAGCGAGGGCGTCCTACAATGAGCAGTTCTTC.

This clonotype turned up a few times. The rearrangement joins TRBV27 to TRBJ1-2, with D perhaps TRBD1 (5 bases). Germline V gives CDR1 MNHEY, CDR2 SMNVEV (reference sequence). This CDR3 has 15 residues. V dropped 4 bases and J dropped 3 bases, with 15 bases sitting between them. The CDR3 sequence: CASSSQGSRDYGYTF. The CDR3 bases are TGTGCCAGCAGTTCCCAGGGCTCTCGGGACTATGGCTACACCTTC.

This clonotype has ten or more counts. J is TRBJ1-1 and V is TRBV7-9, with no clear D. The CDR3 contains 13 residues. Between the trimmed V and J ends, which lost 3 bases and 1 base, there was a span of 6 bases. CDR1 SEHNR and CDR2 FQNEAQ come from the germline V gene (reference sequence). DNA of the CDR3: TGTGCCAGCAGCTTGGAGGGGAACACTGAAGCTTTCTTT. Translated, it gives CASSLEGNTEAFF. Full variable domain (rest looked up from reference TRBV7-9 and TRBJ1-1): DTGVSQNPRHKITKRGQNVTFRCDPISEHNRLYWYRQTLGQGPEFLTYFQNEAQLEKSRLLSDRFSAERPKGSFSTLEIQRTEQGDSAMYLCASSLEGNTEAFFGQGTRLTVV.

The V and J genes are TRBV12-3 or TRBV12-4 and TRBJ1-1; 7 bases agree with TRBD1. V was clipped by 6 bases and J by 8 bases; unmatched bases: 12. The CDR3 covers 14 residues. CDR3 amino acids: CASRADRDRTEAFF. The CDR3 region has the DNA TGTGCCAGCAGAGCCGACAGGGACCGAACCGAAGCTTTCTTT.

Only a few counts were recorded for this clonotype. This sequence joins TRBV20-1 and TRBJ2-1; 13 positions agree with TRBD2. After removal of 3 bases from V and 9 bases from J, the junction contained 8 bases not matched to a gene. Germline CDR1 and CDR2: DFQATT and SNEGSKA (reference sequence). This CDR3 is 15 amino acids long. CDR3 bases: TGCAGTGCTAGGGGACTAGCGGGGTTCGTCGGTGAGCAGTTCTTC. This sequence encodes CSARGLAGFVGEQFF.

DNA of the CDR3: TGTGCCAGCAGCCCAGCCGAGAGGGTTGCAGCAGATACGCAGTATTTT. Translation: CASSPAERVAADTQYF. The chain couples TRBV14 to TRBJ2-3, with a tentative D call TRBD2 (5 bases). The germline V and J ends were trimmed by 4 bases and 4 bases, with 18 bases remaining between them. The length of the CDR3 is 16 residues. Looked up from germline, CDR1 is SGHDN and CDR2 is FVKESK.

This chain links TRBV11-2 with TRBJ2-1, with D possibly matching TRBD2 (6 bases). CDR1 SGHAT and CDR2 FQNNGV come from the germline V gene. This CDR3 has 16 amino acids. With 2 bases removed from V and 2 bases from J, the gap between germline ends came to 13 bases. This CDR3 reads CASSLQVGGAYNEQFF. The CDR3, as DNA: TGTGCCAGCAGCTTACAGGTTGGAGGGGCCTACAATGAGCAGTTCTTC.

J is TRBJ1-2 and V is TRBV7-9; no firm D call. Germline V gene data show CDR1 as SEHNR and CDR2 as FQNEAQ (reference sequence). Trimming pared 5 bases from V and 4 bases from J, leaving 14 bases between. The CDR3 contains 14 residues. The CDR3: CASSPPDDLYGYTF. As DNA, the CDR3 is TGTGCCAGCAGCCCACCGGACGACCTCTATGGCTACACCTTC.

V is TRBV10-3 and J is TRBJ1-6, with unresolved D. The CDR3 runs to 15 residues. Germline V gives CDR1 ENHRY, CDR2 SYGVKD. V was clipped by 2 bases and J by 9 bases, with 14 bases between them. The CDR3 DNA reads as TGTGCCATCAGTGAGGGACCCCCGGGGATTTCACCCCTCCACTTT. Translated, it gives CAISEGPPGISPLHF.

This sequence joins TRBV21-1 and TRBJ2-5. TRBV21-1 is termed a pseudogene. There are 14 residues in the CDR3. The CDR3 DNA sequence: TGTGCCAGCAGCATCCAACGATCCCAAGAGACCCAGTACTTC. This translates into CASSIQRSQETQYF.

The CDR3 spells CASSQQGTSGSDEQYF. The CDR3 DNA sequence: TGCGCCAGCAGCCAGCAGGGGACTAGCGGGAGCGACGAGCAGTACTTC. The chain uses TRBV4-1 and TRBJ2-7, with 14 bases aligning to TRBD2. The CDR3 extends over 16 amino acids. Trimming removed 3 bases from V and 5 bases from J; junction bases left unmatched: 6. Per germline, CDR1 MGHRA and CDR2 YSYEKL.

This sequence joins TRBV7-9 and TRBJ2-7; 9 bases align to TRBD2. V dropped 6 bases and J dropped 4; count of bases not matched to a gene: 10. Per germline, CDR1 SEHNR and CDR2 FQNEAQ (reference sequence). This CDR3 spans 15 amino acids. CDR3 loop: CASSPSGRTMYEQYF. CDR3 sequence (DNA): TGTGCCAGCAGTCCCAGCGGGAGGACCATGTACGAGCAGTACTTC.

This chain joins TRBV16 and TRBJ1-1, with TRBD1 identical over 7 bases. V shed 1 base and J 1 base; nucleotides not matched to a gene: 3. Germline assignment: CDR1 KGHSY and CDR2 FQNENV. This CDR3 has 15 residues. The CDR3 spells CASSQWGQPNTEAFF. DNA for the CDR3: TGTGCCAGCAGCCAATGGGGACAGCCGAACACTGAAGCTTTCTTT.

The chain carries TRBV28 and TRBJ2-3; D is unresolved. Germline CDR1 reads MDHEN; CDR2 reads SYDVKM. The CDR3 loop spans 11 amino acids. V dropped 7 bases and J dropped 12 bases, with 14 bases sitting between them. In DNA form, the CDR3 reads TGTGCCAGCACTTTGGGGTGGGCCCAGTATTTT. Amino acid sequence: CASTLGWAQYF.

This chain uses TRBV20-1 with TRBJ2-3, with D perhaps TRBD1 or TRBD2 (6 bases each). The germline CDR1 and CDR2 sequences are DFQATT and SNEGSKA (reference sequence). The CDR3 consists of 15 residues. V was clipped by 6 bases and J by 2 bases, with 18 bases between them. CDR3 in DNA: TGCAGTGCAGAGGAGGGGGGAACCCTCACAGATACGCAGTATTTT. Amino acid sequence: CSAEEGGTLTDTQYF.

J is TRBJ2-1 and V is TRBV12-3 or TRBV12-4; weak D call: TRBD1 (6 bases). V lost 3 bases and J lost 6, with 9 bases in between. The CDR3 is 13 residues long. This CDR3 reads CASSFYRANEQFF. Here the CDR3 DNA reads TGTGCCAGCAGTTTCTACAGGGCCAATGAGCAGTTCTTC.

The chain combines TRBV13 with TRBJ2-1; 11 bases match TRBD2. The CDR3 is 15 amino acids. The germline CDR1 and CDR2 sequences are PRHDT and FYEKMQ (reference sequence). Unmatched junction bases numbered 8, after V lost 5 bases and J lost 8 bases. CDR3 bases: TGTGCCAGCAGCCTCACTAGCGGGAGAAAATATGAGCAGTTCTTC. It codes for CASSLTSGRKYEQFF.

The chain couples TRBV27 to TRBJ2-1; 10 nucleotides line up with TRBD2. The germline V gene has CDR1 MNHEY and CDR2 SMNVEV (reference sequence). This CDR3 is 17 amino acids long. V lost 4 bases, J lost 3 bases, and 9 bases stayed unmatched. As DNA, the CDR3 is TGTGCCAGCAGTTCCCCCTCCGGGACTAGCGACTACAATGAGCAGTTCTTC. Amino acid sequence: CASSSPSGTSDYNEQFF.

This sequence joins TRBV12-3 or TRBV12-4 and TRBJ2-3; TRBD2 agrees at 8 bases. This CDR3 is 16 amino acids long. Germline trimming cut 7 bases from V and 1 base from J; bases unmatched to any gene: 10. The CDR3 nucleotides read TGTGCCAGCACCCCCGGACTAGCACAGCGCACAGATACGCAGTATTTT. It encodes CASTPGLAQRTDTQYF.

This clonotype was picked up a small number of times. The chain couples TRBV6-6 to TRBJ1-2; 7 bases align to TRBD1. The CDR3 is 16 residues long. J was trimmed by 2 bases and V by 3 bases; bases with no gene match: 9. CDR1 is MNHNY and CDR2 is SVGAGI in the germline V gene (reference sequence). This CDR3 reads CASSYTPGQSNYGYTF. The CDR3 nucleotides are TGTGCCAGCAGTTATACACCGGGACAGTCCAACTATGGCTACACCTTC.

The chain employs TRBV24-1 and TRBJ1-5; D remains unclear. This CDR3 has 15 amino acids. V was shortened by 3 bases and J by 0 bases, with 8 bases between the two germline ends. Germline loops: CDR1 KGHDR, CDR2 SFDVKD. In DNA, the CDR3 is TGTGCCACCAGTGATGGCTCGTATAGCAATCAGCCCCAGCATTTT. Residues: CATSDGSYSNQPQHF.